The 21 T cell receptor beta chains below come from one sample, sequenced in a study of cytomegalovirus exposure and HLA in healthy donors. Repertoires were generated with immunoSEQ multiplex PCR, while TCRdb's copy carries only in-frame clones and drops some. Among under 250,000 clones listed, around nine tenths were seen once. The sequencing input was PBMCs. Source of these receptors: a man between 18 and 29 years old in good health and CMV-seronegative.

CDR3 DNA: TGTGCCAGCGTTCCCTATAGCGGGGGATCCTACAATGAGCAGTTCTTC. This gives the protein CASVPYSGGSYNEQFF. V gene TRBV27 combines with J gene TRBJ2-1, with 9 bases matching TRBD2. Per germline, CDR1 MNHEY and CDR2 SMNVEV (reference sequence). This CDR3 has 16 amino acids. The V segment lost 8 bases and the J segment 1 base; nucleotides outside the gene matches: 9.

The genes are TRBV6-1 and TRBJ2-7; 9 nucleotides align to TRBD1. The CDR3 runs 15 residues. J lost 2 bases, V lost 6 bases, and 8 bases had no gene match. Germline CDR1 reads MNHNS; CDR2 reads SASEGT. Here the CDR3 DNA reads TGTGCCAGCAGGAGAAACGACAGGGGGGCCTACGAGCAGTACTTC. The encoded protein is CASRRNDRGAYEQYF.

The rearrangement joins TRBV29-1 to TRBJ2-3; 7 bases align to TRBD1. This CDR3 region has 15 residues. Trimming at V came to 4 bases and at J to 2 bases, leaving 9 bases not matched to a gene. Germline assignment: CDR1 SQVTM and CDR2 ANQGSEA. The DNA of the CDR3 is TGCAGCGTTGGGGGTGGGACAGAAAACACAGATACGCAGTATTTT. It encodes CSVGGGTENTDTQYF.

V usage is TRBV18 and J usage is TRBJ2-2; possible D gene TRBD1, 6 bases. There are 15 residues in the CDR3. V was pared by 3 bases and J by 9 bases, with 17 bases between. Per the germline V gene, CDR1 is KGHSH and CDR2 is LQKENI. CDR3 region: CASSPWTASARELFF. CDR3 nucleotides: TGTGCCAGCTCACCTTGGACAGCTTCGGCGCGGGAGCTGTTTTTT.

For the CDR3, the DNA is TGTGCCAGCAGCGGTGAGGGGGCCTACGAGCAGTACTTC. It yields the protein CASSGEGAYEQYF. This chain links TRBV9 with TRBJ2-7, with a weak D call TRBD1 (6 bases). CDR1 and CDR2 (germline): SGDLS, YYNGEE. The germline V and J ends were trimmed by 3 bases and 2 bases, with 9 bases remaining between them. CDR3 length: 13 residues. Filled out from reference TRBV9 and TRBJ2-7, the complete variable domain reads DSGVTQTPKHLITATGQRVTLRCSPRSGDLSVYWYQQSLDQGLQFLIQYYNGEERAKGNILERFSAQQFPDLHSELNLSSLELGDSALYFCASSGEGAYEQYFGPGTRLTVT.

V and J are TRBV4-1 and TRBJ2-5, with 7 bases that match TRBD1. Germline CDR1 and CDR2: MGHRA and YSYEKL. The CDR3 contains 16 residues. V was clipped by 1 base and J by 1 base; unmatched bases: 6. CDR3 residues: CASSQGGGPFQETQYF. CDR3 sequence (DNA): TGCGCCAGCAGCCAAGGAGGGGGCCCTTTCCAAGAGACCCAGTACTTC.

In its sample, this clone was seen once. J is TRBJ2-7 and V is TRBV6-6; D is perhaps TRBD1 (5 bases). This CDR3 is 10 amino acids long. Germline assignment: CDR1 MNHNY and CDR2 SVGAGI (reference sequence). V was pared by 4 bases and J by 7 bases, with 5 bases between. The CDR3 DNA is TGTGCCAGCAGTTCAGGGGAGCAGTACTTC. The encoded protein is CASSSGEQYF.

The chain joins TRBV6-1 to TRBJ1-4; D is unclear. This CDR3 comprises 15 residues. Germline assignment: CDR1 MNHNS and CDR2 SASEGT. The ends were cut back, 4 bases at V and 4 bases at J, with 13 bases in the middle. This chain's CDR3 is CASSAHHNLNEKLFF. DNA for the CDR3: TGTGCCAGCAGTGCCCACCACAATCTTAATGAAAAACTGTTTTTT.

The table lists this clone with a count of one. The chain combines TRBV19 with TRBJ1-1; D is perhaps TRBD1 (6 bases). The CDR3 extends over 14 amino acids. Trimming took 5 bases from V and 6 from J, leaving 16 bases between them. From germline, CDR1 is LNHDA and CDR2 SQIVND (reference sequence). The CDR3 DNA reads TGTGCCAGTAGTGCCACAGGGAGGGGGGCTGAAGCTTTCTTT. Amino acids: CASSATGRGAEAFF.

This clone came up once. The V call is TRBV4-1, the J call TRBJ2-1; 7 nucleotides align to TRBD2. V gave up 6 bases and J gave up 4 bases; unmatched junction bases: 6. CDR1 and CDR2 from the germline V gene are MGHRA and YSYEKL. The CDR3 length is 14 residues. Here the CDR3 reads CASSPGLTYNEQFF. The CDR3 bases are TGCGCCAGCAGTCCGGGACTAACTTACAATGAGCAGTTCTTC.

The genes are TRBV25-1 and TRBJ2-3, with a possible D match to TRBD2 (5 bases). CDR3 length equals 15 residues. Trimming took off 3 bases at V and 5 bases at J, with 15 bases between the two ends. The V gene's germline CDR1 is MGHDK and CDR2 SYGVNS. The CDR3 spells CASSEWATTVDTQYF. In DNA form, the CDR3 reads TGTGCCAGCAGTGAGTGGGCGACTACCGTAGATACGCAGTATTTT.

The chain recombines TRBV7-2 with TRBJ2-7; TRBD1 matches at 10 bases. Germline V CDR1 and CDR2: SGHTA, FQGNSA. This CDR3 comprises 15 residues. V was pared by 4 bases and J by 7 bases, with 10 bases of the junction left unmatched. CDR3 bases: TGTGCCAGCAGCTCTCCCGGGACAGGGGATTGGGAGCAGTACTTC. This encodes CASSSPGTGDWEQYF.

This clone showed up just once. The chain joins TRBV21-1 to TRBJ2-5; TRBD2, the table's D call, was not compared with the DNA. TRBV21-1 is flagged as a pseudogene. CDR3 size: 15 residues. In DNA form, the CDR3 reads TGTGCCAGCATTAGAAAAAGCAAACGGGAGGGGACCCAGTACTTC. Its protein is CASIRKSKREGTQYF.

V gene TRBV4-3 combines with J gene TRBJ1-1; D is perhaps TRBD1 (6 bases). The CDR3 loop spans 15 amino acids. V was shortened by 1 base and J by 11 bases, with 20 bases between the two germline ends. Germline CDR1 is LGHNA and CDR2 is YSLEER. The CDR3 is CASSQGHRAHTAAFF. The CDR3 DNA reads TGCGCCAGCAGCCAAGGTCACAGGGCGCATACCGCTGCTTTCTTT.

The rearrangement uses TRBV7-2 and TRBJ2-7; TRBD2 might be the D (5 bases). CDR3 size: 15 residues. CDR1 is SGHTA, CDR2 FQGNSA, per germline. Trimming removed 8 bases from V and 1 base from J, with 18 bases in between. The CDR3 reads CASAPELVPSYEQYF. CDR3 in DNA: TGTGCCAGCGCTCCAGAACTAGTCCCATCCTACGAGCAGTACTTC.

The chain employs TRBV5-1 and TRBJ1-6; 7 positions agree with TRBD1. CDR1 is SGHRS, CDR2 YFSETQ, per germline. The CDR3 runs 16 residues. After removal of 4 bases from V and 7 bases from J, the junction contained 11 bases not matched to a gene. The CDR3 reads CASSLTLQGMNSPLHF. CDR3 sequence (DNA): TGCGCCAGCAGCCTCACCCTACAGGGGATGAATTCACCCCTCCACTTT.

The chain recombines TRBV5-8 with TRBJ1-2; 9 bases agree with TRBD1. The J segment lost 8 bases and the V segment lost 5 bases, leaving 7 bases of the junction unmatched. The CDR3 is 13 amino acids. The germline gives CDR1 SGHTS, CDR2 YDEGEE. The CDR3 loop reads CASRLTGGGGYTF. In DNA, the CDR3 is TGTGCCAGCAGGCTAACAGGGGGCGGCGGCTACACCTTC.

The chain couples TRBV5-4 to TRBJ1-3; 10 bases are a match to TRBD1. Germline CDR1 SGHNT, CDR2 YYREEE (reference sequence). Germline trimming cut 0 bases from V and 0 bases from J; bases unmatched to any gene: 9. This CDR3 spans 19 amino acids. The chain's CDR3 is CASSLAGLGTGASGNTIYF. As DNA, the CDR3 is TGTGCCAGCAGCTTGGCCGGGCTAGGGACAGGGGCCTCTGGAAACACCATATATTTT.

This clone was counted a single time. V usage is TRBV4-3 and J usage is TRBJ2-3; maybe TRBD2 (5 bases). The CDR3 contains 14 residues. Trimming took off 4 bases at V and 0 bases at J, with 8 bases between the two ends. The germline V gene encodes CDR1 LGHNA and CDR2 YSLEER. CDR3 in DNA: TGCGCCAGCAGCCGAACTAGAAGCACAGATACGCAGTATTTT. Amino acids: CASSRTRSTDTQYF.

The V and J genes are TRBV7-8 and TRBJ2-5, with 7 nucleotides matching TRBD1. V shed 5 bases and J 4 bases; nucleotides not matched to a gene: 7. The CDR3 loop spans 14 amino acids. Germline CDR1 SGHVS, CDR2 FQNEAQ. The CDR3 nucleotides are TGTGCCAGCAGCATTGACAGGGCTAGAGAGACCCAGTACTTC. Encoded protein: CASSIDRARETQYF.

This clone was counted a few times. The chain couples TRBV5-1 to TRBJ2-3; TRBD2 matches at 8 bases. This CDR3 contains 17 residues. In germline, CDR1 is SGHRS, CDR2 YFSETQ. With 0 bases clipped from V and 2 bases from J, the junction kept 8 bases outside the gene matches. DNA for the CDR3: TGCGCCAGCAGCTTGGATCGCAGCGGGGGTTCCACAGATACGCAGTATTTT. It is translated as CASSLDRSGGSTDTQYF.